One sample yielded the 10 T cell receptor beta chains listed below, sequenced in a study of Graves' ophthalmopathy and Graves' hyperthyroidism. Investigators amplified TCR beta CDR3 regions from RNA transcripts. An opening RT-PCR round employed HTBI primers and preceded a second-round multiplex PCR. TCRdb itself ran the multiplex PCR reads through MiXCR, one entry per CDR3 protein. Among approximately 160,000 distinct CDR3 sequences listed, 35% to 50% were seen once. The sequencing input was peripheral blood. The receptors here all came from a man aged 30-40 years with Graves' ophthalmopathy.

This clonotype was counted at least ten times. This chain links TRBV30 with TRBJ1-5, with D possibly TRBD1 on 5 matching bases. The CDR3 extends over 16 amino acids. V lost 0 bases, J lost 0 bases, and 12 bases lay in between. From germline, CDR1 is GTSNPN and CDR2 SVGIG (reference sequence). As DNA, the CDR3 is TGTGCCTGGAGTGTACACAGGCCATATAGCAATCAGCCCCAGCATTTT. This translates into CAWSVHRPYSNQPQHF. Variable domain in full (rest from reference TRBV30 and TRBJ1-5): SQTIHQWPATLVQPVGSPLSLECTVEGTSNPNLYWYRQAAGRGLQLLFYSVGIGQISSEVPQNLSASRPQDRQFILSSKKLLLSDSGFYLCAWSVHRPYSNQPQHFGDGTRLSIL.

The chain uses TRBV7-2 and TRBJ2-7, with TRBD2 matching over 10 bases. The CDR3 totals 15 residues. Germline V gives CDR1 SGHTA, CDR2 FQGNSA. V shed 5 bases and J 9 bases; nucleotides not matched to a gene: 13. The CDR3 nucleotides read TGTGCCAGCAGCAAGGGACTAGCGCCTGAGAAGGGGCAGTACTTC. Translating gives CASSKGLAPEKGQYF.

This chain connects TRBV11-2 to TRBJ2-5, with 10 bases matching TRBD2. The germline V gene encodes CDR1 SGHAT and CDR2 FQNNGV. V dropped 6 bases and J dropped 5; count of bases not matched to a gene: 12. CDR3 length equals 16 residues. CDR3 in amino acids: CASRGEREGREETQYF. Here the CDR3 DNA reads TGTGCCAGCAGGGGGGAGCGGGAGGGCCGGGAGGAGACCCAGTACTTC.

This clonotype came up many times. The V and J genes are TRBV12-3 or TRBV12-4 and TRBJ2-7; TRBD1 matches 8 bases. V was clipped by 3 bases and J by 3 bases; unmatched bases: 13. CDR3 size: 17 residues. The CDR3 loop reads CASSFFLWGQADYEQYF. DNA for the CDR3: TGTGCCAGCAGTTTTTTCCTGTGGGGACAGGCGGACTACGAGCAGTACTTC.

Only one count was recorded for this clonotype. The CDR3 bases are TGTGCCAGTAGTATTATCGACAGAAACCCAAACTATGGCTACACCTTC. Translating gives CASSIIDRNPNYGYTF. V and J are TRBV19 and TRBJ1-2, with a weak D call TRBD1 (5 bases). Germline V CDR1 and CDR2: LNHDA, SQIVND (reference sequence). The CDR3 runs to 16 residues. Trimming pared 3 bases from V and 2 bases from J, leaving 16 bases between. Looking up the rest from reference TRBV19 and TRBJ1-2 gives the full variable domain: DGGITQSPKYLFRKEGQNVTLSCEQNLNHDAMYWYRQDPGQGLRLIYYSQIVNDFQKGDIAEGYSVSREKKESFPLTVTSAQKNPTAFYLCASSIIDRNPNYGYTFGSGTRLTVV.

This clonotype appeared many times. The chain recombines TRBV25-1 with TRBJ1-1; D may be TRBD1 (6 bases). This CDR3 has 13 residues. Trimming removed 5 bases at V and 1 base at J, with 8 bases between. Germline assignment: CDR1 MGHDK and CDR2 SYGVNS. The CDR3 bases are TGTGCCAGCAGTCGGGGGCGGAACACTGAAGCTTTCTTT. Its translation: CASSRGRNTEAFF. The variable domain in full, completed from reference TRBV25-1 and TRBJ1-1, reads EADIYQTPRYLVIGTGKKITLECSQTMGHDKMYWYQQDPGMELHLIHYSYGVNSTEKGDLSSESTVSRIRTEHFPLTLESARPSHTSQYLCASSRGRNTEAFFGQGTRLTVV.

There are a few counts of this clonotype. The V gene is TRBV12-3 or TRBV12-4, the J gene TRBJ2-7; 9 bases line up with TRBD2. The CDR3 is 15 residues long. The trim removed 4 bases at V and 6 bases at J, leaving 10 bases unmatched. The chain's CDR3 is CASSSTRLAGREQYF. The CDR3 bases are TGTGCCAGCAGTTCGACCCGGCTAGCGGGACGCGAGCAGTACTTC.

CDR3 region: CAWGDFRGETQYF. CDR3 in DNA: TGTGCCTGGGGGGACTTTCGGGGGGAGACCCAGTACTTC. This chain uses TRBV30 with TRBJ2-5, with a possible D match to TRBD2 (6 bases). Germline V gene sequence: CDR1 GTSNPN, CDR2 SVGIG (reference sequence). Trimming took 5 bases from V and 5 from J, leaving 15 bases between them. The CDR3 contains 13 residues.

Ten or more counts support this clonotype. The rearrangement uses TRBV15 and TRBJ2-7; tentative D call: TRBD2 (6 bases). Trimming shortened V by 0 bases and J by 2 bases, and 8 bases separated the two germline ends. CDR3 length: 14 residues. The germline CDR1 and CDR2 sequences are LNHNV and YYDKDF (reference sequence). CDR3: CATSREAGPYEQYF. CDR3 sequence (DNA): TGTGCCACCAGCAGAGAAGCGGGCCCCTACGAGCAGTACTTC.

This clonotype was detected many times. The V call is TRBV12-3 or TRBV12-4, the J call TRBJ2-7; D might be TRBD1 (6 bases). The CDR3 covers 14 residues. Deletions cut 2 bases from V and 2 bases from J, with 10 bases between. The CDR3 is CASSLKDRPYEQYF. CDR3 DNA: TGTGCCAGCAGTTTAAAGGACAGACCCTACGAGCAGTACTTC.